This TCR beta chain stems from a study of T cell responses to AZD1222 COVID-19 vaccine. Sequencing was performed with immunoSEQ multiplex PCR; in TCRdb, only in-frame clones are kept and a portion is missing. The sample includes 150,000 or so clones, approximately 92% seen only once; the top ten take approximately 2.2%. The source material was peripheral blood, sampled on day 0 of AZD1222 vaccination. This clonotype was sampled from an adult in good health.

CDR3 coding DNA: TGTGCCAGCTCACCCGGATGGGGAGGCTCGGGGACAGATACGCAGTATTTT. It yields the protein CASSPGWGGSGTDTQYF. V usage is TRBV18 and J usage is TRBJ2-3; D is perhaps TRBD2 (6 bases). The V gene's germline CDR1 is KGHSH and CDR2 LQKENI. V shed 3 bases and J shed 3 bases, with 19 bases lying between them. The CDR3 sequence is 17 residues long.